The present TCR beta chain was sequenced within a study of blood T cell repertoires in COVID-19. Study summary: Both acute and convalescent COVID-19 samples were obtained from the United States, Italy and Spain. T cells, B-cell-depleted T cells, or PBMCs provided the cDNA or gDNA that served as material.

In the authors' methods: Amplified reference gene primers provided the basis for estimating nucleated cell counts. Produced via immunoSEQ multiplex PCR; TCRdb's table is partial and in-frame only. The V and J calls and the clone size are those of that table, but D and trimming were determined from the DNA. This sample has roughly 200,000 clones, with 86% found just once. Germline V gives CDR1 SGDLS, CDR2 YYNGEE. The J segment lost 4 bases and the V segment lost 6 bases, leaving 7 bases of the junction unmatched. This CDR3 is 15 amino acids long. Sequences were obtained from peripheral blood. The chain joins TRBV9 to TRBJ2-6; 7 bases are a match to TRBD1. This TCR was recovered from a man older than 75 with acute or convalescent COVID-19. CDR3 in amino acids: CASTITGAGANVLTF. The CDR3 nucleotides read TGTGCCAGCACAATAACAGGGGCCGGGGCCAACGTCCTGACTTTC.